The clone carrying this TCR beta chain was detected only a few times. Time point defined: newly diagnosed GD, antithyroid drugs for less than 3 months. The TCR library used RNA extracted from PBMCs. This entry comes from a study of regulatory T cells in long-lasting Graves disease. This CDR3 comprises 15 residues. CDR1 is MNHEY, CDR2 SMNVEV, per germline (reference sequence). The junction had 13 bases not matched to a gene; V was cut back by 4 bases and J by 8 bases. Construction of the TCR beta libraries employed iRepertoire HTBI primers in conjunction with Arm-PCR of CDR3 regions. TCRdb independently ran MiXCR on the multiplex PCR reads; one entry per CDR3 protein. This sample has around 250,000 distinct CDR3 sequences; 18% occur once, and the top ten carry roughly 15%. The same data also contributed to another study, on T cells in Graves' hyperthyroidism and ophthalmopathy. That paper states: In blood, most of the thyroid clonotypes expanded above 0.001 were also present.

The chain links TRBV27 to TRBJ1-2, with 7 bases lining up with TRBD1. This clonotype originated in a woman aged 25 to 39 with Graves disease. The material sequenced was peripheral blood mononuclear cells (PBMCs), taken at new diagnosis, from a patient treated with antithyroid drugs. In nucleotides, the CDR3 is TGTGCCAGCAGTTCGAAAGGGGGCGGGGGTCGGGGCTACACCTTC. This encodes CASSSKGGGGRGYTF.